Listed below are T cell receptor beta chains from one sample, sequenced in a study of molecular identifiers for immune sequencing clone quantification. TCRdb re-analysed the PCR reads in MiXCR, keeping a single row per CDR3 protein. The data show more than 300,000 distinct CDR3 sequences, 20% to 25% seen once. The sample was naive CD8+ T cells from blood, with Jurkat cell RNA spiked in. These TCRs come from a human donor in good health. Some libraries in this study had Jurkat cell RNA spiked in. The CDR3 runs from the conserved cysteine through the conserved F or W. The D gene is left open where the match is weak. The size of a clone is reported for some rows only, either as once, few or many, or as a class for expanded clones.

TGCGCCAGCAGCTTTTCCGAGACAGGGGGATACCAAGAGACCCAGTACTTC,CASSFSETGGYQETQYF,TRBJ2-5,TRBV5-1,many,TRBD1
TGTGCCAGCTGTAAGGGGAATCAGCCCCAGCATTTT,CASCKGNQPQHF,TRBJ1-5,TRBV6-1,many,NA
TGTGCCAGTAGTATATCAGGGGCCAAGAATCAGCCCCAGCATTTT,CASSISGAKNQPQHF,TRBJ1-5,TRBV19,many,NA
TGTGCCAGCAGTTACGAGGGGTACAATGAGCAGTTCTTC,CASSYEGYNEQFF,TRBJ2-1,TRBV6-5,NA,NA
TGCAGCGTCGTACACGTTTCCCAAGAGACCCAGTACTTC,CSVVHVSQETQYF,TRBJ2-5,TRBV29-1,few,NA
TGTGCCAGCAGCGAGGGACTAGCAGGTGATACGCAGTATTTT,CASSEGLAGDTQYF,TRBJ2-3,TRBV5-4,many,TRBD2
TGTGCCAGCAGCCTCGGGACCCAGGGCCCTTACGAGCAGTACTTC,CASSLGTQGPYEQYF,TRBJ2-7,TRBV9,many,NA
TGTGCCACCAGCAGCGGGTCGAACACCGGGGAGCTGTTTTTT,CATSSGSNTGELFF,TRBJ2-2,TRBV15,many,NA
TGTGCCGGCAGTTTTGGGAGCAATCAGCCCCAGCATTTT,CAGSFGSNQPQHF,TRBJ1-5,TRBV12-3/TRBV12-4,NA,NA
TGTGCCAGCAGCATAGGGACAGGGGGCGCCGAGACCCAGTACTTC,CASSIGTGGAETQYF,TRBJ2-5,TRBV7-2,few,TRBD1
TGTGCCAGCAGTTTATTTGGTCGGGAGCAGTACTTC,CASSLFGREQYF,TRBJ2-7,TRBV28,many,NA
TGTGCCAGCAGCCCGGACTTCGATACGCAGTATTTT,CASSPDFDTQYF,TRBJ2-3,TRBV11-2,few,NA
TGCGCCAGCAGCCAAGATTGGCCCCTCTCCCCAACAGATACGCAGTATTTT,CASSQDWPLSPTDTQYF,TRBJ2-3,TRBV4-3,many,NA
TGTGCCAGCAGCTTATCCACAGGGGCTAACTATGGCTACACCTTC,CASSLSTGANYGYTF,TRBJ1-2,TRBV7-2,many,TRBD1
TGTGCCAGTAGTCCGGCCGAGCTTTACGAGCAGTACTTC,CASSPAELYEQYF,TRBJ2-7,TRBV19,NA,NA
TGTGCCAGCAGCGGTGGGCAGTTAGCGGGAGCGGGAAATGAGCAGTTCTTC,CASSGGQLAGAGNEQFF,TRBJ2-1,TRBV7-3,many,TRBD2
TGTGCCAGCGGGAGTGCTCTGGATGAGCAGTTCTTC,CASGSALDEQFF,TRBJ2-1,TRBV7-3,few,NA
TGTGCCAGCAGCTTGTCCGGGAGAGCCCTCGAGCAGTACTTC,CASSLSGRALEQYF,TRBJ2-7,TRBV7-9,many,NA
TGCAGCGCCGGGACAGGGAGCTCCTACAATGAGCAGTTCTTC,CSAGTGSSYNEQFF,TRBJ2-1,TRBV29-1,many,TRBD1
TGTGCCAGCAGTCCTCGGTCGGCGGATGAAGCTTTCTTT,CASSPRSADEAFF,TRBJ1-1,TRBV13,few,NA
TGCGCCAGCAGCCAGGGGGGGGAAAAACTGTTTTTT,CASSQGGEKLFF,TRBJ1-4,TRBV4-3,NA,NA
TGTGCCGGTAGCCAGGGCCCAGATACGCAGTATTTT,CAGSQGPDTQYF,TRBJ2-3,TRBV19,NA,NA
TGTGCCAGCAGCTACAGGGCAAACACCGGGGAGCTGTTTTTT,CASSYRANTGELFF,TRBJ2-2,TRBV28,many,NA
TGTGCCAGCAGTTACTCAACTTTCGGGGGCCTCTGGGCCAACGTCCTGACTTTC,CASSYSTFGGLWANVLTF,TRBJ2-6,TRBV6-5,many,NA
TGCGCCAGCAGCCAAGTTGCGGGACAGCTGAACACTGAAGCTTTCTTT,CASSQVAGQLNTEAFF,TRBJ1-1,TRBV4-1,many,TRBD1
TGCGCCAGCAGCCAAGCCGCAGGGGGACAGGGATCGAGTAATGGGCAGTTCTTC,CASSQAAGGQGSSNGQFF,TRBJ2-1,TRBV4-1,NA,TRBD1
TGTGCCAGCAGCTCAATCTCGGGAGCAGATACGCAGTATTTT,CASSSISGADTQYF,TRBJ2-3,TRBV11-2,few,NA
TGTGCCAGTAGAGTTTCTAGCGGGCCCTACAATGAGCAGTTCTTC,CASRVSSGPYNEQFF,TRBJ2-1,TRBV19,many,TRBD2
TGCGCCATCTCGAGAGACAGAGGGTCTGAGCAGTACTTC,CAISRDRGSEQYF,TRBJ2-7,TRBV4-3,few,NA
TGTGCCAGCAGCTTGGCCGGAGTCGACTATGGCTACACCTTC,CASSLAGVDYGYTF,TRBJ1-2,TRBV5-5,many,NA
TGTGCCAGCAGGGTTACAGGGCTACCCAATCAGCCCCAGCATTTT,CASRVTGLPNQPQHF,TRBJ1-5,TRBV27,many,NA
TGTGCTAGTGGTTTGGGGAGCTGCTACGAGCAGTACTTC,CASGLGSCYEQYF,TRBJ2-7,TRBV12-5,NA,NA
TGTGCCAGCAGCCAACTAACCGGGACAGGGTTCCGAGAGCAGTACTTC,CASSQLTGTGFREQYF,TRBJ2-7,TRBV14,many,TRBD1
TGTGCCAGCAGCTTAGATCGGATAGATACGCAGTATTTT,CASSLDRIDTQYF,TRBJ2-3,TRBV11-2,NA,NA
TGTGCCAGCAGCTTAGTTGGAGCGGGCACTGAAGCTTTCTTT,CASSLVGAGTEAFF,TRBJ1-1,TRBV7-9,many,NA
TGTGCCAGCAGCCCATTCGCAGATACGCAGTATTTT,CASSPFADTQYF,TRBJ2-3,TRBV12-3/TRBV12-4,many,NA
TGTGCCAGCAGTTTTTTTTTCAGTCAGGGAGGGACTGAAGCTTTCTTT,CASSFFFSQGGTEAFF,TRBJ1-1,TRBV27,once,NA
TGTGCCAGCAGTTACTCCGCGGTCGATAGCTTGGGCACTGAAGCTTTCTTT,CASSYSAVDSLGTEAFF,TRBJ1-1,TRBV6-2/TRBV6-3,few,NA
TGTGCCAGCAGTTCAAGGACTAGCGGGGAAGACACAGATACGCAGTATTTT,CASSSRTSGEDTDTQYF,TRBJ2-3,TRBV27,few,TRBD2
TGTGCCAGTAACCCAGGGGTTATGAACACTGAAGCTTTCTTT,CASNPGVMNTEAFF,TRBJ1-1,TRBV19,many,NA
TGTGCCAGTAGTCCTAGGCCGGCAAGCTCACTAACAGATACGCAGTATTTT,CASSPRPASSLTDTQYF,TRBJ2-3,TRBV19,many,NA
TGTGCCAGCAGCACGACAGGGGCTGGAAACACCATATATTTT,CASSTTGAGNTIYF,TRBJ1-3,TRBV27,few,TRBD1
TGTGCCAGCAGCCAAGTTTCTAACAGAGGCTTCGCCTATGGCTACACCTTC,CASSQVSNRGFAYGYTF,TRBJ1-2,TRBV14,few,NA
TGTGCCAGCAGCCCATGGAGGGGGCTGCGGGAGGAAGATACGCAGTATTTT,CASSPWRGLREEDTQYF,TRBJ2-3,TRBV7-2,many,NA
TGTGCCAGCAGTCCACCCCGGTTGTACGAGCAGTACTTC,CASSPPRLYEQYF,TRBJ2-7,TRBV27,few,NA
TGCAGTGCTAGAGATATTGTTGAGTCTGTCTACGAGCAGTACTTC,CSARDIVESVYEQYF,TRBJ2-7,TRBV20-1,few,NA
TGTGCCGGCAGTTTACTTGGGAACACTGAAGCTTTCTTT,CAGSLLGNTEAFF,TRBJ1-1,TRBV27,few,NA
TGTGCCAGCAGCCATGACCGGATCAGGACAGGGGACACTGAAGCTTTCTTT,CASSHDRIRTGDTEAFF,TRBJ1-1,TRBV14,many,TRBD1
TGTGCCAGCAGCTCCGACAGGGCACACGAGCAGTACTTC,CASSSDRAHEQYF,TRBJ2-7,TRBV7-9,many,TRBD1
TGTGCCAGCAGCTCCGGACAGGGCGCCTACGAGCAGTACTTC,CASSSGQGAYEQYF,TRBJ2-7,TRBV5-5,many,TRBD1
TGCAGCGTTGAAGTAACTTATGGCTACACCTTC,CSVEVTYGYTF,TRBJ1-2,TRBV29-1,many,NA
TGTGCCAGCAGCCAAGGACCCTACGAGCAGTGCTTC,CASSQGPYEQCF,TRBJ2-7,TRBV5-6,NA,NA